This record looks at one T cell receptor (beta chain) sequence and its context. Sequencing was performed with immunoSEQ multiplex PCR; in TCRdb, only in-frame clones are kept and a portion is missing. The sample lists approximately 160,000 clones; around 94% were seen once. This specimen belongs to a study of T cell responses to AZD1222 COVID-19 vaccine. Germline V gene lookup returns CDR1 LGHNA and CDR2 YNFKEQ. The CDR3 has 15 amino acids. V lost 1 base and J 3 bases, leaving 10 bases between the germline ends. This receptor was obtained from an adult in good health. The specimen was peripheral blood, collected on day 0 of AZD1222 vaccination. V and J are TRBV4-2 and TRBJ2-1; D is uncertain. The CDR3: CASSQGAADYNEQFF. CDR3 coding DNA: TGTGCCAGCAGCCAAGGAGCCGCGGACTACAATGAGCAGTTCTTC.